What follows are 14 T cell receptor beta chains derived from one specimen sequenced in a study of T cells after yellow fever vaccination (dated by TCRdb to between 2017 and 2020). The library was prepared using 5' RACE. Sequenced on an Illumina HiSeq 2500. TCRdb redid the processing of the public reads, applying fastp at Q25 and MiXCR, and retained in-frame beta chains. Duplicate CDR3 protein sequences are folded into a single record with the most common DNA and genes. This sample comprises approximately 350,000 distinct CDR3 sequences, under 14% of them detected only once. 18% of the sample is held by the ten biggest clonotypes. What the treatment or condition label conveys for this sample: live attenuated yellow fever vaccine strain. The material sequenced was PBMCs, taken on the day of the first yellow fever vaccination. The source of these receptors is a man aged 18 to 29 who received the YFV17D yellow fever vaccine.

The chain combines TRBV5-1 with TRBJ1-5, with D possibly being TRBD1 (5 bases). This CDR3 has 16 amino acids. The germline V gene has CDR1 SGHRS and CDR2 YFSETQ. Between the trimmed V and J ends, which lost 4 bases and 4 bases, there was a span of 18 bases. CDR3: CASSPKGDGENQPQHF. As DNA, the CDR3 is TGCGCCAGCAGCCCGAAAGGGGACGGAGAAAATCAGCCCCAGCATTTT.

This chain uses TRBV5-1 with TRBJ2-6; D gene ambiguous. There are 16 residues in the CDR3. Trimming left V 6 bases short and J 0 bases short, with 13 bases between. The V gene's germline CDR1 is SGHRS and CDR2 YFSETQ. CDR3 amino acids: CASTLTPGSGANVLTF. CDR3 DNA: TGCGCCAGCACCCTCACGCCGGGCTCTGGGGCCAACGTCCTGACTTTC.

CDR3 in DNA: TGTGCCAGCAGTTACCATCCAGGGGGCATCTCCTACGAGCAGTACTTC. Translating gives CASSYHPGGISYEQYF. This chain uses TRBV6-2 or TRBV6-3 with TRBJ2-7; 8 bases are a match to TRBD1. The V gene's germline CDR1 is MNHEY and CDR2 SVGEGT. The V segment lost 2 bases and the J segment 0 bases; nucleotides outside the gene matches: 6. This CDR3 is built from 16 residues.

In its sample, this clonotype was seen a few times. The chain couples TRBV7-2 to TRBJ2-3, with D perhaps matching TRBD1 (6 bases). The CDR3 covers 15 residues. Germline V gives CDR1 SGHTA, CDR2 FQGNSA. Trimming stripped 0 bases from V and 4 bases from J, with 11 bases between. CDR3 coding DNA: TGTGCCAGCAGCTTAGCCCCCAGGGGCGCAGATACGCAGTATTTT. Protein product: CASSLAPRGADTQYF. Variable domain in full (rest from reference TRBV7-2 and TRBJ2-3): GAGVSQSPSNKVTEKGKDVELRCDPISGHTALYWYRQSLGQGLEFLIYFQGNSAPDKSGLPSDRFSAERTGGSVSTLTIQRTQQEDSAVYLCASSLAPRGADTQYFGPGTRLTVL.

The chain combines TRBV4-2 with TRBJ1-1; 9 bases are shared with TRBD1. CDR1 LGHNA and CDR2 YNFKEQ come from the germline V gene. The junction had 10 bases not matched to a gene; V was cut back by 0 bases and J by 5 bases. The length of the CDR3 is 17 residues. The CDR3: CASSQDSGGQGRTEAFF. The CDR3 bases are TGTGCCAGCAGCCAAGACTCTGGGGGACAGGGAAGAACTGAAGCTTTCTTT.

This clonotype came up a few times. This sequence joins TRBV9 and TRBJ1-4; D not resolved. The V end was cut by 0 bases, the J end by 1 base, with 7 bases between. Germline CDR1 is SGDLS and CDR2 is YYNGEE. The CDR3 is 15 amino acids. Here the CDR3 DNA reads TGTGCCAGCAGCGTAGAAGGCAGAACTAATGAAAAACTGTTTTTT. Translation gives CASSVEGRTNEKLFF.

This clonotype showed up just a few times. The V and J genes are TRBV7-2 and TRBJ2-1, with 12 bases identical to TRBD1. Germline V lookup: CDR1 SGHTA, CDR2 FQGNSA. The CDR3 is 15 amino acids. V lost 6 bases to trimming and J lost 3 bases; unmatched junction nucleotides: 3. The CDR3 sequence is CASRGTGGLYNEQFF. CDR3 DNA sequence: TGTGCCAGCAGAGGGACAGGGGGCCTCTACAATGAGCAGTTCTTC.

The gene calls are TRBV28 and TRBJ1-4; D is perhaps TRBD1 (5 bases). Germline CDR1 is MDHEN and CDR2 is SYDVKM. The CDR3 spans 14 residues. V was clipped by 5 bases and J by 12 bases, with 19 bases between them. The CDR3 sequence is CASSITGLGPELFF. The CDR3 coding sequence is TGTGCCAGCAGTATCACAGGTCTGGGCCCGGAACTGTTTTTT.

DNA of the CDR3: TGTGCCAGCAGTCCCACAAGTTTCACCGGGGAGCTGTTTTTT. Protein: CASSPTSFTGELFF. The chain is built from TRBV6-1 and TRBJ2-2; D is ambiguous. The CDR3 has 14 residues. V was pared by 5 bases and J by 4 bases, with 11 bases between. Germline CDR1 is MNHNS and CDR2 is SASEGT.

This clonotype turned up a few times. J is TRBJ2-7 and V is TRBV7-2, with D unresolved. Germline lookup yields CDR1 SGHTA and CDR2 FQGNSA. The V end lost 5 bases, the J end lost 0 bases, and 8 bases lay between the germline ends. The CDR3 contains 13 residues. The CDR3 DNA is TGTGCCAGCAGCACCCGTCTCTCCTACGAGCAGTACTTC. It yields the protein CASSTRLSYEQYF.

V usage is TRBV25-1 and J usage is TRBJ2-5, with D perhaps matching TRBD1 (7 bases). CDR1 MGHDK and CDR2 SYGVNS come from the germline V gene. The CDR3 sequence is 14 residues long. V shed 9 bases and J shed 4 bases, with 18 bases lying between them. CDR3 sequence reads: CARDDRDGGETQYF. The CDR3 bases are TGTGCCAGAGATGACAGGGACGGGGGAGAGACCCAGTACTTC.

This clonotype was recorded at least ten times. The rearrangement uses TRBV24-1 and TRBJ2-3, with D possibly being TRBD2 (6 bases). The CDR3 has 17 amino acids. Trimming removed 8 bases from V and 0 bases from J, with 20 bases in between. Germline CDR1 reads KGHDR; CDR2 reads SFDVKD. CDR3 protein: CATKRAETQSSTDTQYF. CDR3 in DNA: TGTGCCACCAAGCGGGCGGAAACACAATCTAGCACAGATACGCAGTATTTT.

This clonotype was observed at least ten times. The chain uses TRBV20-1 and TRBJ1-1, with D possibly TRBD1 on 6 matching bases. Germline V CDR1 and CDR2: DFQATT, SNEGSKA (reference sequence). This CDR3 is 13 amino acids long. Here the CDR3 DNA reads TGCAGCGCAAATCCTGGGGGGGCCGGTGAAGCTTTCTTT. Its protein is CSANPGGAGEAFF.

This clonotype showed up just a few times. In nucleotides, the CDR3 is TGCGCCAGCAGCCAGGTGGGACAGGGAACGGGCTATGGCTACACCTTC. Its protein is CASSQVGQGTGYGYTF. V gene TRBV4-1 combines with J gene TRBJ1-2; 9 bases line up with TRBD1. CDR1 MGHRA and CDR2 YSYEKL come from the germline V gene. After removal of 3 bases from V and 4 bases from J, the junction contained 9 bases not matched to a gene. CDR3 length: 16 residues.